The present T cell receptor (beta chain) was sequenced within a study of cytomegalovirus exposure and HLA in healthy donors (dated by TCRdb to about 2017). With regard to the full study: According to an earlier analysis of 550 to 750 of the donors, about 180 million T cells yielded 120 million or so unique TCR beta sequences and approximately 300 Gb of sequence data. Among the approximately 400 genotyped donors, approximately 81% belonged to the genetic ancestry cluster associated with self-reported Caucasian donors. To predict cytomegalovirus infection status, the study brought together high-throughput TCR immunosequencing, statistical association of individual TCRs with disease status, and machine learning. A few DR-DQ haplotypes were handled as single units for association and clustering because linkage in the cohort was strong. The study used immunosequencing to profile the T cell repertoires of approximately 640 subjects and linked those repertoires to cytomegalovirus serostatus. To study patterns of TCR occurrence, a later analysis re-analyzed previously published TCR beta repertoires from 700 or so donors and added high-resolution HLA genotyping. Typing coverage varied by locus: about 620-630 donors for A, B, C, DRB1 and DQB1; roughly 500 for DQA1; about 600 for DPA1; roughly 450 for DPB1. The aim of the study was to test whether cataloging public T cell receptors could identify signatures of past pathogen exposure. In an earlier analysis of several hundred of the donors, high-throughput TCR beta sequencing was used to judge whether each TCR beta V gene segment behaved as functional or pseudogenic. Donor age, sex, ethnicity and CMV serostatus were compiled together with the repertoire data. Across approximately 400 genotyped donors of the cohort, an average of approximately 240,000 unique TCR beta nucleotide sequences per donor were sequenced, and roughly 17% of those sequences were non-productive. All discovery cohort repertoires had been generated using a single sequencing platform. In the later analysis, no new phenotypic data were used to find candidate immune exposures; instead, reliance was placed on TCR beta sequences and their occurrence across donors. A later genetic analysis used genome-wide SNP genotypes for about 55% of the 666 donors, treating that subset as a discovery cohort. HLA typing covered class I and class II loci at four-digit resolution. Roughly 300 gigabases of sequencing data and around 80 million unique TCR sequences made up an early release that covered some 640 HLA-typed donors. Along with the approximately 650-subject first cohort, a separate validation cohort of over a hundred different subjects was used. The study at large found these results: Sequencing depth was assumed to be roughly uniform across donors in the presence/absence analyses, though that assumption may not hold. Some IMGT-functional V segments, including TRBV6-2 and TRBV6-3, could not be distinguished by the 87-base-pair reads and were therefore excluded. CMV serostatus was the only immune exposure information available for the cohort. An earlier analysis of approximately 500 of the donors showed that most TCR beta V segments appeared in productive rearrangements either about 87% or about 30% of the time, which broadly matched IMGT annotations. Correlated functional status among segregating V segments might reflect linkage disequilibrium, but an unknown experimental factor could not be ruled out. According to a later analysis, TCR association rates differed among HLA loci, with DRB1 alleles showing the most associated TCRs and HLA-C alleles showing the fewest. In a later genetic analysis, a missense DCLRE1C variant was associated with V-gene and J-gene trimming of TCR beta chains, and the association was replicated in an independent cohort. Most CMV-associated TCR beta chains appeared to be HLA-restricted in a later analysis, and the HLA associations seemed to be driven largely by CMV exposure. Because counts were too low, more than 15 rarely observed V segments, including chromosome 9 orphons, were left out of the earlier analysis of 500 to 650 of the donors. Specific HLA alleles were associated with 16,951 TCR beta sequences at a false discovery rate of 0.05 in a later analysis. Because some donors lacked HLA typing at each locus, the association tests relied only on the typed subset. In vitro tests confirmed that a few of the cytomegalovirus-associated TCR beta chains recognize cytomegalovirus antigens. Compared with the roughly 670-donor mean, donors in an Asian-associated ancestry cluster had fewer N-insertions in productive TCRs, according to a later genetic analysis. Most TCR sequences were seen in very few donors, while some public TCRs were found in many individuals. Strong co-occurrence of HLA alleles, especially DR and DQ, made assigning TCR associations to individual alleles difficult. A further reported finding was that TCR beta sequences accurately predicted the HLA-A and HLA-B alleles for most subjects in the first cohort. The classifier was reported to diagnose cytomegalovirus status with high specificity and sensitivity in both the original cohort and the validation cohort. The authors suggested that the approach could potentially be extended to other disease states and immunological phenotypes. A group of highly shared sequence variants was considered likely to be a technical artifact of the sequencing pipeline. A later analysis reported that several top co-occurrence clusters appeared linked to parvovirus B19, influenza, CMV and Epstein-Barr virus. In a later analysis, HLA-associated TCR beta chains showed more clonal expansion and lower generation probabilities than non-associated chains that were equally common. The study listed 150 to 200 TCR beta chains as associated with cytomegalovirus. In this cohort, only TCR beta chains were sequenced, and detectable features were limited by the absence of alpha or paired-chain data.

Per the germline V gene, SGHRS is the CDR1 and YFSETQ is the CDR2. The CDR3 starts with the cysteine, ends with the phenylalanine, and has 14 residues. Just CDR3 DNA is preserved here, 42 bases in frame from base 1. Germline trimming amounts to 3 bases on V and 3 bases on J, with 2 as the count of junction bases outside the gene matches. On this clone: Its specific antigen is unknown. No qualities accompany the bases; no much larger clone lies one base away.

In total, approximately 690 healthy bone marrow donors made up the cohort. At the time of sampling, all cohort members were nominally healthy, though unrecorded immune exposures were likely present. The donor was CMV seronegative and belonged to the group of over 350 seronegative cohort members. A peripheral blood sample was provided by each donor, and peripheral blood mononuclear cells were used for TCR beta sequencing. The Qiagen DNeasy Blood Extraction Kit was used to extract genomic DNA from the blood cell samples. Library preparation was by the immunoSEQ multiplex PCR assay. For the multiplex PCR, a mixture combining 60 forward primers for TCR Vbeta segments and 13 reverse primers for TCR Jbeta segments was used. Amplification of the CDR3 region of rearranged TCR beta genes was performed with a multiplex PCR assay on genomic DNA. The Illumina HiSeq System was used to sequence the amplified TCR beta libraries as 87-base-pair reads. On the authors' methods: Across the 670 or so repertoires, a later analysis counted 60 million to 90 million unique TCR beta chains, 9.5 million to 12 million of which were shared by at least two donors. Raw reads were error-corrected and collapsed into unique sequences with a nearest-neighbor algorithm that merged closely related sequences to remove PCR and sequencing errors. CDR3 sequences were aligned to IMGT reference sequences to assign V, D and J gene segments. For a sequence to be retained, at least a six-nucleotide match to both a V gene segment and a J gene segment was required. A rearrangement counted as productive if the CDR3 had no stop codons and remained in frame with V and J, and every other rearrangement counted as non-productive. Following IMGT convention, CDR3 was defined as the stretch from the second conserved V-encoded cysteine up to the conserved J-encoded phenylalanine. In an earlier analysis of more than 550 of the donors, sequences lacking an unambiguous match to a single V gene segment were excluded. An earlier analysis of approximately 590 of the donors classified V segments as functional when productive rearrangements were above 56.7% and as segregating when the standard deviation between donors was above 5%. To diagnose cytomegalovirus status from the catalog of TCR beta chain sequences, a statistical classification framework was built. In a later analysis, V and J genes were assigned by comparing TCR nucleotide sequences against IMGT/GENE-DB human TR gene sequences. A later analysis assigned CDR3 sequences and most-parsimonious VDJ recombination scenarios with the TCRdist pipeline. In a later analysis, each TCR beta chain was defined by its CDR3 amino acid sequence together with its V-gene family, and reads without a unique V-gene family were excluded. To address suspected cross-contamination and a sequencing artifact, a later analysis removed 450 to 700 highly shared, low-generation-probability nucleotide sequences. In a later analysis, a clonal expansion index for each public chain was calculated from normalized within-repertoire ranks of inferred template counts. In a later analysis, generation probabilities were computed using a VDJ recombination model fitted to out-of-frame rearrangements, and the results were checked against IGoR. A later analysis scored TCR-TCR, TCR-HLA and TCR-CMV co-occurrence with hypergeometric tests, applying a repertoire-size bias correction to TCR pairs. False discovery rates were estimated in a later analysis by permuting HLA or CMV assignments 20 times. In a later analysis, co-occurring TCRs were grouped using DBSCAN, and TCRdist sequence similarity was added for clustering within HLA-allele-positive subsets. Repertoires with fewer than 30,000 or more than 120,000 public chains, plus five repertoires with anomalous nucleotide sharing, were excluded from co-occurrence clustering. TCRdb re-hosts the immuneACCESS table, in-frame sequences only. Its copies lack some clones; in the studies checked, an unresolved V gene accounts for under half of them, and the cause for the rest is not known. V, J and clone size derive from that table, while D and trimming were established from the DNA sequence. For this sample the table gives approximately 100,000 clones, of which roughly 80% were detected only once. The ten largest clones take up roughly 2.7% of the sample.

The sequence is built from TRBV5-1 and TRBJ2-2; 7 bases in the middle match TRBD1. The source of this sequence is a female donor in good health and CMV-seronegative. The sample taken for sequencing was PBMCs. The DNA sequence is as follows: TGCGCCAGCAGCTCCACAGGGGACACCGGGGAGCTGTTTTTT. Its product reads: CASSSTGDTGELFF.